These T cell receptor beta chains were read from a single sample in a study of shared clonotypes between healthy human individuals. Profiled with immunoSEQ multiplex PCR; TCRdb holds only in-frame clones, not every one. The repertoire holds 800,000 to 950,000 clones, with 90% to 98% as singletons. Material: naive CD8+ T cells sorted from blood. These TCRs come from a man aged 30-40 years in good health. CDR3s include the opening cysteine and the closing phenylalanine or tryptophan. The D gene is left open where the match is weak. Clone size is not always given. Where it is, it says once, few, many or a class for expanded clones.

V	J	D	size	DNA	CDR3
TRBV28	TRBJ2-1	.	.	TGTGTTGTAAGGGGATTCGATGAGCAGTTCTTC	CVVRGFDEQFF
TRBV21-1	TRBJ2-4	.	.	TGTGCCAGCAGCAATGCGACTAAGGCGGGAAACATTCAGTACTTC	CASSNATKAGNIQYF
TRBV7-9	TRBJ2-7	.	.	TGTGCCAGCAGCCCAAGATCCTACGAGCAGTACTTC	CASSPRSYEQYF
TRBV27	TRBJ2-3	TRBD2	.	TGTGCCAGCAGTTTCGTGCGGGAGAGTACAGATACGCAGTATTTT	CASSFVRESTDTQYF
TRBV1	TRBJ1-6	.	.	TGCACCAGCAGCCTGACAGGGGGCAACTCACCCCTCCACTTT	CTSSLTGGNSPLHF
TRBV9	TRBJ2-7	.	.	TGTGCCAGCGGGAGGGGGGACTCCAACGAGCAGTACTTC	CASGRGDSNEQYF
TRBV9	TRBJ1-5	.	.	TGTGCCAGCAGCGTTACAGGGAATCAGCCCCAGCATTTT	CASSVTGNQPQHF
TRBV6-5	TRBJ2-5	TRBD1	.	TGTGCCAGCCGTCCGGGACAGGGGGAGACCCAGTACTTC	CASRPGQGETQYF
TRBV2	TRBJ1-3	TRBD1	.	TGTGCCAGCAGTGACGGGGAGGGGGCTGCTGGAAACACCATATATTTT	CASSDGEGAAGNTIYF
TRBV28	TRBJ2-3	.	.	TGTGCCAGCAGTTTCGGTGATACGCAGTATTTT	CASSFGDTQYF
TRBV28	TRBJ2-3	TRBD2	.	TGTGCCAGCAGTTTTAGTCTAGCGGTCACAGATACGCAGTATTTT	CASSFSLAVTDTQYF
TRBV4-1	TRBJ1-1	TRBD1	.	TGCGCCAGCAGCCAAGGAGGGGGCGGAAACACTGAAGCTTTCTTT	CASSQGGGGNTEAFF
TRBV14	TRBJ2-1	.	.	TGTGCCAGCAGCCTAGTGGGAGACGGTGAGCAGTTCTTC	CASSLVGDGEQFF
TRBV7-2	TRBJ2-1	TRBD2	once	TGTGCCAGCAGCCCACTAGCGGAGCTTTACAATGAGCAGTTCTTC	CASSPLAELYNEQFF
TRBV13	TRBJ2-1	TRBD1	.	TGTGCCAGCAGACAGGGGGCGCTCAATGAGCAGTTCTTC	CASRQGALNEQFF
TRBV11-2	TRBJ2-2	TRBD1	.	TGTGCCAGCAGCTCCACCGACAGGGGAGGCACCGGGGAGCTGTTTTTT	CASSSTDRGGTGELFF
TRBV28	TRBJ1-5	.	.	TGTGCCAGCAGTTTAGACAACGATCAGCCCCAGCATTTT	CASSLDNDQPQHF
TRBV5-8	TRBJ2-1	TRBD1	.	TGTGCCAGCAGCGAACCAGCCGGGACAGTGGACAATGAGCAGTTCTTC	CASSEPAGTVDNEQFF
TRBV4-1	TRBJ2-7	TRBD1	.	TGCGCCAGCAGCCAGATATCGGGACAGGTCTACGAGCAGTACTTC	CASSQISGQVYEQYF
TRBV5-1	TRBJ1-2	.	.	TGCGCCAGCAGCCCGCTCGGGGAGCCCTATGGCTACACCTTC	CASSPLGEPYGYTF
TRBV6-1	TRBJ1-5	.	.	TGTGCCAGCAGTGGAGGCAGCCGGGAGTCCCAGCATTTT	CASSGGSRESQHF
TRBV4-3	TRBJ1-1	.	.	TGCGCCAGCAGCCAAACAGCGAACACTGAAGCTTTCTTT	CASSQTANTEAFF
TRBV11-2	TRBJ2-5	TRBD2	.	TGTGCCAGCACCCACGGCACTAGCGCGCAAGAGACCCAGTACTTC	CASTHGTSAQETQYF
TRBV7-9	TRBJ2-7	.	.	TGTGCCAGCAGCCCACCCCTTGGATCCTCCTACGAGCAGTACTTC	CASSPPLGSSYEQYF
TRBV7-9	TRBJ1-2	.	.	TGTGCCAGCAGCTTAGCCCAAGCCTATGGCTACACCTTC	CASSLAQAYGYTF
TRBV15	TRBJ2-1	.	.	TGTGCCACCAGCCTGATCGATCAATACAATGAGCAGTTCTTC	CATSLIDQYNEQFF
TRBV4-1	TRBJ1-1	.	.	TGCGCCAGCAGCCAAGATCCCGGTTCCACTGAAGCTTTCTTT	CASSQDPGSTEAFF
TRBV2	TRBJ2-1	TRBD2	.	TGTGCCAGCAGCCAAACTAGCGGTACGGGGAATGAGCAGTTCTTC	CASSQTSGTGNEQFF
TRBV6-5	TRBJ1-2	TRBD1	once	TGTGCCAGCAGTCAGACAGGGAACGGCTACACCTTC	CASSQTGNGYTF
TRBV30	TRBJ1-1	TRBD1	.	TGTGCCTGGAGAAGGACAGGGAAGATTGAAGCTTTCTTT	CAWRRTGKIEAFF
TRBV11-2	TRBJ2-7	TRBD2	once	TGTGCCAGCAGCTTTTTCCGCGGGAGCTCCTACGAGCAGTACTTC	CASSFFRGSSYEQYF
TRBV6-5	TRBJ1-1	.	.	TGTGCCAGCGGAAGGGCCAACACTGAAGCTTTCTTT	CASGRANTEAFF
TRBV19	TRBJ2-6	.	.	TGTGCCAGTAGTAAAAGCTCTGGGGCCAACGTCCTGACTTTC	CASSKSSGANVLTF
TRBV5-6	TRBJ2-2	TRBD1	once	TGTGCCAGCAGCTTCGGTAGCAGGGGGCTCACCGGGGAGCTGTTTTTT	CASSFGSRGLTGELFF
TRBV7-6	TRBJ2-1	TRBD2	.	TGTGCCAGCACCCAAGGGCGGGAGAGGACCTACAATGAGCAGTTCTTC	CASTQGRERTYNEQFF
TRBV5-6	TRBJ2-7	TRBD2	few	TGTGCCAGCAGCTCTAGCGGGACTCCCTTTTCGCACGAGCAGTACTTC	CASSSSGTPFSHEQYF
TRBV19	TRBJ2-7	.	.	TGTGCCAGTAGTATAGGTGGCGAGCAGTACTTC	CASSIGGEQYF
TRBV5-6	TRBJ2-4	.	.	TGTGCCAGCAGCCGCGGGGACATTCAGTACTTC	CASSRGDIQYF
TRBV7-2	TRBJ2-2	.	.	TGTGCCAGCAGCTTAGCGCGGAACACCGGGGAGCTGTTTTTT	CASSLARNTGELFF
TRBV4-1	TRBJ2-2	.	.	TGCGCCAGTTCTGAAGAACATCACCCCGAGCTGTTTTTT	CASSEEHHPELFF
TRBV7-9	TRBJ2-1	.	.	TGTGCCAGCAGCCAGGACTACTACAATGAGCAGTTCTTC	CASSQDYYNEQFF
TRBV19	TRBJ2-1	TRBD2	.	TGTGCCAGTAGTCCTAGCGGGACTAGCGGTAATGAGCAGTTCTTC	CASSPSGTSGNEQFF
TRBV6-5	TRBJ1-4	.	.	TGTGCCAGCAGCCCGACGGACAGCGGTTATGAAAAACTGTTTTTT	CASSPTDSGYEKLFF
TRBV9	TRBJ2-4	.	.	TGTGCCAGCAGCGTAGGGCCCCCGAGGGACATTCAGTACTTC	CASSVGPPRDIQYF
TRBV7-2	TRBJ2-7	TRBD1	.	TGTGCCAGCAGCCTCCCTCCCGAAACAGGGACAGGGAACTCCTACGAGCAGTACTTC	CASSLPPETGTGNSYEQYF
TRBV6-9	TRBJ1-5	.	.	TGTGCCAGCAGTTTCCGGGGCCAGGAAGGGCCCCAGCATTTT	CASSFRGQEGPQHF
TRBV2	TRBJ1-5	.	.	TGTGCCAGCAGACGTATTATAGCGTCCCGCGGCAATCAGCCCCAGCATTTT	CASRRIIASRGNQPQHF
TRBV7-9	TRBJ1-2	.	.	TGTGCCAGCAGCCCCGGACAGAGTGGGGTCGGTGGCTACACCTTC	CASSPGQSGVGGYTF
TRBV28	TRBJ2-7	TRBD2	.	TGTGCCAGCAGTTTGGGACTAGCGGGACCTGACTTTTCCTACGAGCAGTACTTC	CASSLGLAGPDFSYEQYF
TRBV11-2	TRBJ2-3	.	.	TGTGCCAGCAGCAATACCAACACAGATACGCAGTATTTT	CASSNTNTDTQYF
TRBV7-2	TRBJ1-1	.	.	TGTGCCAGCAGTCGGAGGGGCTGGAACACTGAAGCTTTCTTT	CASSRRGWNTEAFF